The present T cell receptor beta chain was sequenced within a study of blood T cells in healthy people across ages. Every sample had a minimum of 6 million PBMCs isolated. General study points: Greater diversity and more naive CD4+ cells were seen in long-lived donors than in aged donors.

A word on this clonotype: The antigen remains unidentified.

With a J-beta primer mix and a sample-barcoded 5' primer, a second PCR ran about 6 to 11 cycles. Researchers report that a template-switch adaptor with 12 random nucleotides tagged each cDNA molecule. TCRdb itself ran the 5' RACE reads through MiXCR, one entry per CDR3 protein. This sample yields some 1.7 million distinct CDR3 sequences, of which under 30% are seen a single time; more than 6% belongs to the top ten. The V gene's germline CDR1 is SGDLS and CDR2 YYNGEE. Between the trimmed V and J ends, which lost 4 bases and 3 bases, there was a span of 17 bases. This CDR3 spans 16 amino acids. The sample taken for sequencing was blood. This TCR was sampled from a woman aged 25-40 years in good health. The chain uses TRBV9 and TRBJ2-1; D perhaps matches TRBD2 (6 bases). The CDR3 DNA reads as TGTGCCAGCAGCCCCTCGGGAGAAGTCATCTACAATGAGCAGTTCTTC. Translated, it gives CASSPSGEVIYNEQFF.